Below are 24 T cell receptor beta chains sequenced from a single sample in a study of cytomegalovirus exposure and HLA in healthy donors. Use of 60 Vbeta and 13 Jbeta primers characterized the PCR. TCRdb keeps only in-frame clones here, not all; method: immunoSEQ multiplex PCR. The sample records some 100,000 clones, roughly two thirds being singletons. The sequencing sample was made of PBMCs. These receptors were collected from a woman aged 45-60 years in good health and CMV-seropositive.

The chain is built from TRBV28 and TRBJ2-3; tentatively, D is TRBD2 (5 bases). The length of the CDR3 is 13 residues. Trimming took off 10 bases at V and 0 bases at J, with 11 bases between the two ends. Per the germline V gene, CDR1 is MDHEN and CDR2 is SYDVKM. This CDR3 is CAIIAPSTDTQYF. DNA for the CDR3: TGTGCCATTATAGCGCCTAGCACAGATACGCAGTATTTT.

This clone was seen a few times. The genes are TRBV10-1 and TRBJ1-4, with D uncertain. CDR1 is WNHNN and CDR2 is SYGVQD in the germline V gene (reference sequence). Between the trimmed V and J ends, which lost 5 bases and 3 bases, there was a span of 13 bases. This CDR3 has 15 amino acids. CDR3 residues: CASSFSTGSNEKLFF. The CDR3 DNA sequence: TGCGCCAGCAGTTTCAGCACGGGGTCTAATGAAAAACTGTTTTTT.

This clone was detected once. V gene TRBV19 combines with J gene TRBJ2-7; TRBD1 might be the D (6 bases). Trimming took 7 bases from V and 0 from J, leaving 13 bases between them. Germline V gene lookup returns CDR1 LNHDA and CDR2 SQIVND (reference sequence). The CDR3 sequence is 14 residues long. DNA for the CDR3: TGTGCCAGTAAAGGACAGAGCAGCTCCTACGAGCAGTACTTC. This gives the protein CASKGQSSSYEQYF.

Worth noting for this clone: The sample has other DNA sequences that encode this CDR3 too. This rearrangement joins TRBV11-2 to TRBJ1-3; D call uncertain. Trimming cost V 2 bases and J 0 bases, with 5 bases left between them. The V gene's germline CDR1 is SGHAT and CDR2 FQNNGV. The CDR3 is 14 amino acids. The CDR3 here is CASSLTSSGNTIYF. In DNA, the CDR3 is TGTGCCAGCAGCTTAACTAGCTCTGGAAACACCATATATTTT.

V is TRBV6-5 and J is TRBJ1-5; the match to TRBD1 covers 7 bases. This CDR3 region has 12 residues. Unmatched junction bases numbered 2, after V lost 6 bases and J lost 6 bases. The germline V gene has CDR1 MNHEY and CDR2 SVGAGI. The CDR3 bases are TGTGCCAGCAGGACAGGGTCTCAGCCCCAGCATTTT. Translation gives CASRTGSQPQHF.

This chain joins TRBV7-5 and TRBJ2-4; the table's D call, TRBD1, has no DNA check behind it. TRBV7-5 is described as a pseudogene. The CDR3 covers 13 residues. DNA for the CDR3: TGTGTCAGAAGCTTCATTGCCAAAAACATTCAGTACTTC. Encoded protein: CVRSFIAKNIQYF.

The chain links TRBV2 to TRBJ2-3; D is unclear. This CDR3 spans 13 amino acids. The V gene lost 7 bases and the J gene lost 8 bases, with 16 bases spanning the gap. Germline values: CDR1 SNHLY, CDR2 FYNNEI. The CDR3 sequence is CASKDIRMGTQYF. The CDR3 region has the DNA TGTGCCAGCAAAGACATCAGGATGGGTACGCAGTATTTT.

The V call is TRBV7-2, the J call TRBJ1-1; 8 positions match TRBD1. V lost 5 bases and J lost 4; bases outside the gene matches: 6. CDR3 length: 14 amino acids. The germline V gene has CDR1 SGHTA and CDR2 FQGNSA. DNA of the CDR3: TGTGCCAGCAGCGGACAGGGCCCGGGCACTGAAGCTTTCTTT. Protein product: CASSGQGPGTEAFF.

This clone was seen a few times. The gene calls are TRBV29-1 and TRBJ2-7; D is possibly TRBD2 (7 bases). The germline V gene has CDR1 SQVTM and CDR2 ANQGSEA. Trimming stripped 5 bases from V and 5 bases from J, with 10 bases between. The CDR3 consists of 11 residues. The CDR3 nucleotides read TGCAGCGTTCGAGGGGGGGACGAGCAGTACTTC. Protein sequence: CSVRGGDEQYF.

The chain couples TRBV18 to TRBJ2-1; D is unclear. CDR1 KGHSH and CDR2 LQKENI come from the germline V gene. CDR3 length: 17 residues. Trimming took 0 bases from V and 4 from J, leaving 16 bases between them. The CDR3 nucleotides read TGTGCCAGCTCACCACCTCACGACGGAGTTCTTTACAATGAGCAGTTCTTC. It is translated as CASSPPHDGVLYNEQFF. The whole variable domain, filled in from reference TRBV18 and TRBJ2-1, reads NAGVMQNPRHLVRRRGQEARLRCSPMKGHSHVYWYRQLPEEGLKFMVYLQKENIIDESGMPKERFSAEFPKEGPSILRIQQVVRGDSAAYFCASSPPHDGVLYNEQFFGPGTRLTVL.

The V call is TRBV14, the J call TRBJ1-4; no definite D call. The CDR3 extends over 11 amino acids. V dropped 3 bases and J dropped 7 bases, with 3 bases sitting between them. The germline CDR1 and CDR2 sequences are SGHDN and FVKESK. The CDR3 sequence: CASSHSEKLFF. The CDR3, as DNA: TGTGCCAGCAGCCACTCTGAAAAACTGTTTTTT.

V is TRBV5-1 and J is TRBJ2-5; maybe TRBD2 (6 bases). CDR1 and CDR2 (germline): SGHRS, YFSETQ. This CDR3 contains 14 residues. The V end lost 0 bases, the J end lost 2 bases, and 8 bases lay between the germline ends. CDR3 nucleotide sequence: TGCGCCAGCAGCTTGGCGGGGGAACAAGAGACCCAGTACTTC. It codes for CASSLAGEQETQYF. Full variable domain (outside the CDR3, taken from reference TRBV5-1 and TRBJ2-5): KAGVTQTPRYLIKTRGQQVTLSCSPISGHRSVSWYQQTPGQGLQFLFEYFSETQRNKGNFPGRFSGRQFSNSRSEMNVSTLELGDSALYLCASSLAGEQETQYFGPGTRLLVL.

The chain joins TRBV19 to TRBJ2-3; 10 positions agree with TRBD2. The CDR3 runs to 15 residues. From germline, CDR1 is LNHDA and CDR2 SQIVND (reference sequence). J was trimmed by 1 base and V by 6 bases; bases with no gene match: 4. The CDR3 is CASSAGLAGTDTQYF. The CDR3 DNA reads as TGTGCCAGTAGCGCCGGACTAGCGGGCACAGATACGCAGTATTTT.

CDR3 loop: CASALDRNIQYF. The CDR3 DNA is TGTGCCAGCGCACTTGACAGGAACATTCAGTACTTC. The V call is TRBV19, the J call TRBJ2-4; D perhaps matches TRBD1 (6 bases). Germline lookup yields CDR1 LNHDA and CDR2 SQIVND (reference sequence). This CDR3 has 12 amino acids. V lost 9 bases and J lost 7, with 13 bases in between.

The chain recombines TRBV5-4 with TRBJ2-1; 8 bases agree with TRBD2. The V gene's germline CDR1 is SGHNT and CDR2 YYREEE (reference sequence). V shed 4 bases and J 8 bases; nucleotides not matched to a gene: 11. This CDR3 comprises 15 residues. The DNA for the CDR3 is TGTGCCAGCAGCCCCGTGGCAGCGGGAGTGGATGAGCAGTTCTTC. Translated, it gives CASSPVAAGVDEQFF.

The sample holds a few counts of this clone. This chain uses TRBV9 with TRBJ2-1, with 7 bases lining up with TRBD2. This CDR3 spans 15 amino acids. Trimming at V came to 1 base and at J to 0 bases, leaving 1 base not matched to a gene. Germline V gives CDR1 SGDLS, CDR2 YYNGEE. This chain's CDR3 is CASSVRDYSYNEQFF. The DNA of the CDR3 is TGTGCCAGCAGCGTACGGGACTACTCCTACAATGAGCAGTTCTTC.

Only one count was recorded for this clone. For the CDR3, the DNA is TGCGCCAGCACCGGGGACTTCTACGAGCAGTACTTC. It yields the protein CASTGDFYEQYF. The chain carries TRBV10-2 and TRBJ2-7, with a possible D match to TRBD2 (6 bases). The CDR3 is made up of 12 amino acids. Trimming shortened V by 7 bases and J by 3 bases, and 10 bases separated the two germline ends. The germline V gene encodes CDR1 WSHSY and CDR2 SAAADI.

V is TRBV9 and J is TRBJ1-3, with D possibly TRBD1 on 5 matching bases. This CDR3 is built from 15 residues. CDR1 and CDR2 (germline): SGDLS, YYNGEE. V lost 5 bases and J lost 2, with 14 bases in between. The CDR3 sequence: CASSLVGGTGNTIYF. CDR3 DNA: TGTGCCAGCAGTTTGGTGGGGGGGACTGGAAACACCATATATTTT.

CDR3 DNA sequence: TGCGCCAGCAGCTTGGCGAGGAACACTGAAGCTTTCTTT. Translation gives CASSLARNTEAFF. V gene TRBV5-1 combines with J gene TRBJ1-1; D unclear. There are 13 residues in the CDR3. Germline lookup yields CDR1 SGHRS and CDR2 YFSETQ. V was clipped by 0 bases and J by 1 base, with 4 bases between them.

This clone was seen more than once but under ten times. CDR3 nucleotide sequence: TGTGCCAGCAGAGCTAGCGGGGGCAACTACAATGAGCAGTTCTTC. Protein sequence: CASRASGGNYNEQFF. V gene TRBV27 combines with J gene TRBJ2-1; 10 positions agree with TRBD2. J lost 3 bases, V lost 6 bases, and 5 bases had no gene match. CDR1 and CDR2 (germline): MNHEY, SMNVEV (reference sequence). This CDR3 is built from 15 residues.

The chain links TRBV7-9 to TRBJ1-1; D ambiguous. V gave up 1 base and J gave up 5 bases, with 26 bases separating them. The germline CDR1 and CDR2 sequences are SEHNR and FQNEAQ (reference sequence). This CDR3 spans 19 amino acids. The CDR3, as DNA: TGTGCCAGCAGCTTAGTAGTTTTTGGGCAGCCCCGGCAGGCGACTGAAGCTTTCTTT. This translates into CASSLVVFGQPRQATEAFF.

The rearrangement links TRBV5-4 to TRBJ1-1; D uncertain. Per germline, CDR1 SGHNT and CDR2 YYREEE (reference sequence). Trimming removed 0 bases at V and 3 bases at J, with 9 bases between. The CDR3 has 14 residues. The CDR3, as DNA: TGTGCCAGCAGCTTGGTGCGGGGTGACACTGAAGCTTTCTTT. Amino acid sequence: CASSLVRGDTEAFF.

V and J are TRBV5-1 and TRBJ2-4; the D gene is possibly TRBD1 (5 bases). Trimming cost V 1 base and J 8 bases, with 16 bases left between them. Germline loops: CDR1 SGHRS, CDR2 YFSETQ. This CDR3 region has 15 residues. The CDR3 bases are TGCGCCAGCAGCTTGCAAGGGGATCGGGTGGACATTCAGTACTTC. Translated, it gives CASSLQGDRVDIQYF.

There are a few counts of this clone. The chain has TRBV11-2 and TRBJ1-4; perhaps TRBD1 as D (6 bases). Per the germline V gene, CDR1 is SGHAT and CDR2 is FQNNGV. This CDR3 is built from 16 residues. V was cut by 2 bases and J by 4 bases, with 14 bases left in between. The CDR3 sequence: CASSLSWTASNEKLFF. CDR3 DNA: TGTGCCAGCAGCTTATCTTGGACAGCAAGTAATGAAAAACTGTTTTTT.